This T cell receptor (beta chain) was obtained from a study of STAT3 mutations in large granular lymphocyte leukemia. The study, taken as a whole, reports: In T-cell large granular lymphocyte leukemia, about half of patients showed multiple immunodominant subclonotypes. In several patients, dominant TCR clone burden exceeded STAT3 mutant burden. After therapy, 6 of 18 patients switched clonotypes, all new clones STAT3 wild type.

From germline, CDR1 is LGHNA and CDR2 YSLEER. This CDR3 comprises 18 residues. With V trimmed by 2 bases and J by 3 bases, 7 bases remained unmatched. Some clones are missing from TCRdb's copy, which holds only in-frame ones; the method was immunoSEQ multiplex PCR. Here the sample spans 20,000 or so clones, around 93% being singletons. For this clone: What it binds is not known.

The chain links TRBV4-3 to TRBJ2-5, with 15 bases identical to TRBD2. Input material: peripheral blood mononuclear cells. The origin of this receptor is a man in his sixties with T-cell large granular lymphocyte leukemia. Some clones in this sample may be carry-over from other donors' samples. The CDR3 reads CASSQRVGLAGGKETQYF. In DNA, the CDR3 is TGCGCCAGCAGCCAACGGGTGGGACTAGCGGGAGGTAAAGAGACCCAGTACTTC.